This T cell receptor beta chain was retrieved from a study of siplizumab effects on memory and regulatory T cells. With regard to this clone: Its antigen is unknown.

Libraries were prepared by immunoSEQ multiplex PCR; TCRdb keeps only in-frame clonotypes and omits some of them. The sample yields approximately 100,000 clones, around 94% seen once. Study outcomes and limitations: Alloreactive sequences traceable to unstimulated CD4+ memory cells declined significantly under siplizumab. A small minority of alloreactive clones were mapped to unstimulated subsets. Contribution to the alloresponse seemed major for naive T cells, which also seemed more diverse than memory cells.

The germline V gene has CDR1 SGHDN and CDR2 FVKESK. Deletions cut 1 base from V and 4 bases from J, with 10 bases between. The CDR3 sequence is 14 residues long. The V call is TRBV14, the J call TRBJ2-5, with D hard to call. Sample: Tregs sorted from blood. The source of this sequence is a human donor in good health. The CDR3 protein is CASSQVLMAETQYF. In nucleotides, the CDR3 is TGTGCCAGCAGCCAAGTTCTAATGGCAGAGACCCAGTACTTC.